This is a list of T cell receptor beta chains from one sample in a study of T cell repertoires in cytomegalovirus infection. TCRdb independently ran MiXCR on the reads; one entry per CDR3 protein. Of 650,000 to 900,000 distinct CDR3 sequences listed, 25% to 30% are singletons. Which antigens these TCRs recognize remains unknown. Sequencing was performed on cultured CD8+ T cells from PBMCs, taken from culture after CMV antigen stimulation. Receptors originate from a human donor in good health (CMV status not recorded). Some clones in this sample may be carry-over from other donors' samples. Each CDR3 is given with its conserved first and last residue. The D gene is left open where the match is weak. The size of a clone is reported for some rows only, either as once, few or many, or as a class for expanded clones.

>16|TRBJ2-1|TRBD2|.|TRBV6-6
CASSYGVSGDYNEQFF
TGTGCCAGCAGTTACGGGGTTAGCGGGGACTACAATGAGCAGTTCTTC
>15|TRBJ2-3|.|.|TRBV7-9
CASSLGTLSADTQYF
TGTGCCAGCAGCTTGGGAACACTCAGCGCAGATACGCAGTATTTT
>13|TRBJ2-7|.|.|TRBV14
CASSHRVRSEQYF
TGTGCCAGCAGCCATAGGGTTCGGAGCGAGCAGTACTTC
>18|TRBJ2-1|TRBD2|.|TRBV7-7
CASSLGSPASGVYNEQFF
TGTGCTAGCAGCTTAGGAAGTCCGGCTAGCGGGGTCTACAATGAGCAGTTCTTC
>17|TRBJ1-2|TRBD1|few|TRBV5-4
CASSPDRDFYSNYGYTF
TGTGCCAGCAGCCCGGACAGGGACTTCTATTCTAACTATGGCTACACCTTC
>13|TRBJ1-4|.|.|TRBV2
CASSELSNEKLFF
TGTGCCAGCAGTGAATTGTCTAATGAAAAACTGTTTTTT
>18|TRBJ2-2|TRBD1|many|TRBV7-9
CASSFVPGQGKNTGELFF
TGTGCCAGCAGCTTTGTCCCGGGACAGGGGAAGAACACCGGGGAGCTGTTTTTT
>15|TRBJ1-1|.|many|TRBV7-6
CASSLAAGMGAEAFF
TGTGCCAGCAGCTTAGCAGCAGGGATGGGTGCTGAAGCTTTCTTT
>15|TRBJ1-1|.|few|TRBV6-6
CASSSREGLETEAFF
TGTGCCAGCAGTTCCAGGGAAGGGTTGGAAACTGAAGCTTTCTTT
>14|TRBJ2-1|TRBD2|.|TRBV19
CASMGTSDYNEQFF
TGTGCCAGTATGGGGACTAGCGACTACAATGAGCAGTTCTTC
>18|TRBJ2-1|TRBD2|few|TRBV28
CASSPLGLAGEIYNEQFF
TGTGCCAGCAGTCCACTGGGACTAGCGGGGGAGATATACAATGAGCAGTTCTTC
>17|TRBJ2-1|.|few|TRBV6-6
CASSHSLGGSSYNEQFF
TGTGCCAGCAGTCACTCTCTAGGGGGGAGCTCCTACAATGAGCAGTTCTTC
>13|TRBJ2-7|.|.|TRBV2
CVSGKDETYEQYF
TGTGTCAGCGGAAAGGACGAGACCTACGAGCAGTACTTC
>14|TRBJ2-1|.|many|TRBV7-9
CASSLNGGQNEQFF
TGTGCCAGCAGCTTAAACGGGGGGCAGAATGAGCAGTTCTTC
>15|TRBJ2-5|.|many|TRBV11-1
CASSFSRPGSETQYF
TGTGCCAGCAGCTTCTCCCGGCCAGGCTCAGAGACCCAGTACTTC
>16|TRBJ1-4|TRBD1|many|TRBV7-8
CASSLDRGPQREKLFF
TGTGCCAGCAGCCTCGACAGGGGCCCACAGAGGGAAAAACTGTTTTTT
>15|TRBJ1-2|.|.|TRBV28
CASSFLAHGNYGYTF
TGTGCCAGCAGTTTTTTGGCCCACGGTAACTATGGCTACACCTTC
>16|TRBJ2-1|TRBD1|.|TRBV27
CASTSPIGQGGNEQFF
TGTGCCAGCACCTCACCAATTGGACAGGGCGGGAATGAGCAGTTCTTC
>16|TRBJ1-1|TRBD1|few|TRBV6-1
CASKITGAVMNTEAFF
TGTGCCAGCAAGATAACAGGGGCAGTCATGAACACTGAAGCTTTCTTT
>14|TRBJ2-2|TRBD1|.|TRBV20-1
CSAPDRGDTGELFF
TGCAGTGCACCCGACAGGGGGGATACCGGGGAGCTGTTTTTT
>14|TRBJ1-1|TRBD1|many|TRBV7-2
CASSFLQGETEAFF
TGTGCCAGCAGCTTTCTACAGGGGGAGACTGAAGCTTTCTTT
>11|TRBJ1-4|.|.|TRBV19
CAIYGGEKLFF
TGTGCCATCTATGGTGGTGAAAAACTGTTTTTT
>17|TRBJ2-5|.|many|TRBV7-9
CASSLVGQGLLQETQYF
TGTGCCAGCAGCTTAGTTGGGCAGGGCTTACTCCAAGAGACCCAGTACTTC
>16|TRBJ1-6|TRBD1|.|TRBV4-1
CASTPGQGEGNSPLHF
TGCGCCAGCACTCCGGGACAGGGAGAAGGCAATTCACCCCTCCACTTT
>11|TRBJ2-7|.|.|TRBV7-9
CASSSRDEQYF
TGTGCCAGCAGCTCAAGGGACGAGCAGTACTTC
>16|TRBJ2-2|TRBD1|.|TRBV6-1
CASSGDRGRLTGELFF
TGTGCCAGCAGTGGGGACAGGGGGCGCTTGACCGGGGAGCTGTTTTTT
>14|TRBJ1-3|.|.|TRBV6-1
CASRPIGSGNTIYF
TGTGCCAGCAGACCCATAGGCTCTGGAAACACCATATATTTT
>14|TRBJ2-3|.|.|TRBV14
CASRQRSHTDTQYF
TGTGCCAGCAGACAAAGAAGCCACACAGATACGCAGTATTTT
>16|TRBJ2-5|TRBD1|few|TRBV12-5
CASGSTGTVDQETQYF
TGTGCTAGTGGATCCACCGGGACAGTGGACCAAGAGACCCAGTACTTC
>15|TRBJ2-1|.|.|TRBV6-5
CASIPTAGWNNEQFF
TGTGCCAGCATTCCCACAGCGGGCTGGAATAATGAGCAGTTCTTC
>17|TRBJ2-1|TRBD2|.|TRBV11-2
CASSSERGPLSYNEQFF
TGTGCCAGCAGCTCGGAGCGGGGGCCCCTTTCCTACAATGAGCAGTTCTTC
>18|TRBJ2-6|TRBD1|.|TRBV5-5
CASSLTGGGEGGANVLTF
TGTGCCAGCAGCTTGACAGGGGGCGGTGAAGGTGGGGCCAACGTCCTGACTTTC
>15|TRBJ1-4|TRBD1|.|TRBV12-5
CASGFWTGGDEKLFF
TGTGCTAGTGGTTTCTGGACAGGGGGAGACGAAAAACTGTTTTTT
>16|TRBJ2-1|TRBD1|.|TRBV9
CASSVGNGQGWHEQFF
TGTGCCAGCAGCGTCGGAAACGGACAGGGGTGGCATGAGCAGTTCTTC
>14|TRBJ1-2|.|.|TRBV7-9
CATRDGSINYGYTF
TGTGCCACCCGGGACGGCAGTATTAACTATGGCTACACCTTC
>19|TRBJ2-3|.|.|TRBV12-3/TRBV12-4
CASSLALRNTPSVSNTQYF
TGTGCCAGCAGTTTAGCGCTACGGAACACTCCGTCCGTTTCAAATACGCAGTATTTT
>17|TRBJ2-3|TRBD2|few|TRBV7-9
CASSLGPLAGGRDTQYF
TGTGCCAGCAGCTTAGGACCACTAGCGGGGGGTCGAGATACGCAGTATTTT
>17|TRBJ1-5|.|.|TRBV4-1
CASSQDPGLLWNQPQHF
TGCGCCAGCAGCCAAGATCCAGGACTACTTTGGAATCAGCCCCAGCATTTT
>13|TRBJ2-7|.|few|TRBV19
CATFGQPGDEQYF
TGTGCCACCTTTGGACAGCCCGGCGACGAGCAGTACTTC
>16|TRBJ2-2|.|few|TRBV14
CASSQGRRPDAGELFF
TGTGCCAGCAGCCAAGGGAGGCGGCCAGACGCCGGGGAGCTGTTTTTT
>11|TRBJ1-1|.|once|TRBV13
CASSLVGQAFF
TGTGCCAGCAGCTTGGTCGGACAAGCTTTCTTT